One sample yielded the 13 T cell receptor beta chains listed below, sequenced in a study of cytomegalovirus exposure and HLA in healthy donors (dated by TCRdb to about 2017). Libraries came from the immunoSEQ multiplex PCR assay. The multiplex PCR relied on a mix of 60 forward primers for TCR Vbeta segments and 13 reverse primers for TCR Jbeta segments. The table was pulled from immuneACCESS by TCRdb, which kept in-frame rearrangements only. Such tables lose some clones; where checked, under half of the loss comes from unresolved V genes, and the rest has no known cause. Across this sample there are some 220,000 clones, with approximately 84% seen only once. The ten largest clones take up about 0.25% of the sample. The sequencing input was PBMCs. All receptors come from a girl aged 2 to 9 in good health and CMV-seronegative.

In this sample, this clone turned up a few times. The genes are TRBV7-2 and TRBJ2-7, with 7 nucleotides matching TRBD2. Per the germline V gene, CDR1 is SGHTA and CDR2 is FQGNSA. The CDR3 covers 16 residues. V gave up 5 bases and J gave up 2 bases; unmatched junction bases: 12. CDR3: CASSRQLAASPYEQYF. The DNA of the CDR3 is TGTGCCAGCAGCCGGCAGCTAGCGGCATCCCCCTACGAGCAGTACTTC.

This chain joins TRBV2 and TRBJ1-2, with a tentative D call TRBD1 (5 bases). CDR1 and CDR2 (germline): SNHLY, FYNNEI. The CDR3 sequence is 13 residues long. The ends were cut back, 5 bases at V and 1 base at J, with 8 bases in the middle. CDR3 nucleotides: TGTGCCAGCAGTACGGGGGGTAACTATGGCTACACCTTC. This gives the protein CASSTGGNYGYTF.

V gene TRBV6-6 combines with J gene TRBJ2-1; TRBD2 is a possible D gene (5 bases). CDR3 length: 13 residues. The germline V and J ends were trimmed by 4 bases and 7 bases, with 11 bases remaining between them. Germline loops: CDR1 MNHNY, CDR2 SVGAGI (reference sequence). The CDR3 here is CASSFYTRNEQFF. The CDR3 DNA reads as TGTGCCAGCAGTTTCTATACTAGGAATGAGCAGTTCTTC.

This sequence joins TRBV5-1 and TRBJ2-5; 9 bases line up with TRBD2. With V trimmed by 0 bases and J by 4 bases, 7 bases remained unmatched. The CDR3 consists of 16 residues. The germline V gene encodes CDR1 SGHRS and CDR2 YFSETQ. The CDR3 sequence: CASSLVGSGRGETQYF. The DNA of the CDR3 is TGCGCCAGCAGCTTGGTAGGTAGCGGGAGAGGAGAGACCCAGTACTTC.

V usage is TRBV7-2 and J usage is TRBJ2-1; TRBD2 matches at 7 bases. The V and J ends lost 6 bases and 8 bases, in that order; junction bases with no gene match: 13. CDR1 SGHTA and CDR2 FQGNSA come from the germline V gene. The CDR3 is 15 amino acids. CDR3 region: CASSRGLVGQDEQFF. CDR3 sequence (DNA): TGTGCCAGCAGTCGCGGACTAGTGGGTCAGGATGAGCAGTTCTTC.

The chain uses TRBV7-9 and TRBJ1-2; weak D call: TRBD1 (5 bases). The CDR3 runs 13 residues. Germline-derived CDR1 and CDR2 are SEHNR and FQNEAQ (reference sequence). Trimming cost V 2 bases and J 5 bases, with 9 bases left between them. The DNA for the CDR3 is TGTGCCAGCAGCTTAACCAGGGATTATGGCTACACCTTC. It is translated as CASSLTRDYGYTF.

V usage is TRBV2 and J usage is TRBJ2-3; 8 bases fit TRBD1. CDR3 length: 16 amino acids. Per the germline V gene, CDR1 is SNHLY and CDR2 is FYNNEI. V trimming: 2 bases; J trimming: 7 bases; junction bases outside the gene matches: 11. This CDR3 reads CASSETAGTGPYTQYF. The CDR3, as DNA: TGTGCCAGCAGTGAAACCGCCGGGACAGGACCATATACGCAGTATTTT.

The chain carries TRBV19 and TRBJ2-1; tentative D call: TRBD2 (7 bases). Germline V lookup: CDR1 LNHDA, CDR2 SQIVND (reference sequence). V gave up 3 bases and J gave up 2 bases, with 11 bases separating them. CDR3 size: 15 residues. Here the CDR3 DNA reads TGTGCCAGTAGTATCCGAGGGGGGGCCTACAATGAGCAGTTCTTC. Translated: CASSIRGGAYNEQFF.

V usage is TRBV6-5 and J usage is TRBJ2-2, with TRBD1 as a possible D gene (5 bases). Germline CDR1 reads MNHEY; CDR2 reads SVGAGI. Deletions cut 0 bases from V and 6 bases from J, with 11 bases between. The CDR3 is 15 amino acids. The CDR3 DNA reads as TGTGCCAGCAGTTACTCGAGGCAGGGATCCGGGGAGCTGTTTTTT. This sequence encodes CASSYSRQGSGELFF.

V gene TRBV5-1 combines with J gene TRBJ2-7; D is possibly TRBD1 (5 bases). The CDR3 is made up of 15 amino acids. The germline V gene has CDR1 SGHRS and CDR2 YFSETQ. The V end lost 7 bases, the J end lost 5 bases, and 22 bases lay between the germline ends. The CDR3 loop is CASRARAGIRDEQYF. The CDR3 coding sequence is TGCGCCAGCCGGGCTAGGGCAGGGATTCGGGACGAGCAGTACTTC. Combining the CDR3 with reference TRBV5-1 and TRBJ2-7 gives the whole variable domain KAGVTQTPRYLIKTRGQQVTLSCSPISGHRSVSWYQQTPGQGLQFLFEYFSETQRNKGNFPGRFSGRQFSNSRSEMNVSTLELGDSALYLCASRARAGIRDEQYFGPGTRLTVT.

The CDR3 sequence: CASRDWTGTHNEQFF. CDR3 DNA sequence: TGTGCCAGCAGAGATTGGACAGGGACCCACAATGAGCAGTTCTTC. The chain recombines TRBV7-9 with TRBJ2-1; 8 nucleotides line up with TRBD1. CDR3 length: 15 residues. The V gene end was trimmed by 6 bases and the J gene end by 5 bases; junction bases not matched to a gene: 9. Germline V lookup: CDR1 SEHNR, CDR2 FQNEAQ (reference sequence).

The V call is TRBV11-2, the J call TRBJ2-2; TRBD2 matches 13 bases. V dropped 3 bases and J dropped 6; count of bases not matched to a gene: 4. The CDR3 totals 16 residues. From germline, CDR1 is SGHAT and CDR2 FQNNGV. The CDR3 nucleotides are TGTGCCAGCAGCTTCGGGGGACTAGCGGGACCCGGGGAGCTGTTTTTT. It specifies CASSFGGLAGPGELFF.

V and J are TRBV5-1 and TRBJ2-7, with TRBD1 matching 9 bases. The junction had 10 bases not matched to a gene; V was cut back by 4 bases and J by 5 bases. The CDR3 runs to 15 residues. Germline V lookup: CDR1 SGHRS, CDR2 YFSETQ. The DNA of the CDR3 is TGCGCCAGCAGCGGACGGGACAGGGCCATCCACGAGCAGTACTTC. It specifies CASSGRDRAIHEQYF.